The present T cell receptor beta chain was sequenced within a study of OX40 agonist ivuxolimab in advanced cancers. Study as a whole: Three partial responders included one hepatocellular carcinoma patient and two cutaneous melanoma patients.

At cycle 4 day 1, cycle 7 day 1, and baseline, blood was sampled. The germline gives CDR1 WSHSY, CDR2 SAAADI. The CDR3 totals 16 residues. V shed 5 bases and J shed 1 base, with 18 bases lying between them. This clone was seen just once. Its specificity is unknown. Whole-study findings and limits: In general, CD8+ T cells held more expanded clones than CD4+ did, on average. Patients who responded partially at 0.1-3.0 mg/kg showed clonal expansion ranking among the lowest.

Only in-frame clones appear in the TCRdb table, and some are missing; sequencing was by immunoSEQ multiplex PCR. The sample comprises 21,000 or so clones, 70% to 90% of which are singletons, and roughly a fifth rests with the top ten. The chain is built from TRBV10-2 and TRBJ2-7, with D maybe TRBD2 (7 bases). The TCR was taken from an adult with an advanced solid tumor such as melanoma, head and neck, liver or kidney cancer. The sequencing here drew on CD4+ or CD8+ T cells sorted from blood, taken in a trial of the OX40 agonist ivuxolimab. CDR3: CASSKGGAGYSYEQYF. The CDR3, as DNA: TGCGCCAGCAGTAAGGGGGGAGCGGGATATTCCTACGAGCAGTACTTC.